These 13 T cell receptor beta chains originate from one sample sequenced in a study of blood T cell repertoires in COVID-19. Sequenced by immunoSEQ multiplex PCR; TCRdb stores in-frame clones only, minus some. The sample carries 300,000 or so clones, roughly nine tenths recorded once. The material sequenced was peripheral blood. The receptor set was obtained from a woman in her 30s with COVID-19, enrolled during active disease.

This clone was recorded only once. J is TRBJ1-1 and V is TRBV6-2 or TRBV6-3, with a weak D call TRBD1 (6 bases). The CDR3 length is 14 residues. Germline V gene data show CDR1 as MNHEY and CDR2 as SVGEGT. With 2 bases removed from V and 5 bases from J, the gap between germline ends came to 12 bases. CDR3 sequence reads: CASSYSQGSTEAFF. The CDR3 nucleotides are TGTGCCAGCAGTTACAGTCAGGGGAGTACTGAAGCTTTCTTT.

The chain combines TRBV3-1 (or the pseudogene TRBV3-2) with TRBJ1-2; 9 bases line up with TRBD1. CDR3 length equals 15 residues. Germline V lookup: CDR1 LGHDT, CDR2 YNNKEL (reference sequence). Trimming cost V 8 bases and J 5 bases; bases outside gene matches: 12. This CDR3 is CASSSYGQGNYGYTF. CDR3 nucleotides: TGTGCCAGCTCCTCCTATGGACAGGGGAATTATGGCTACACCTTC.

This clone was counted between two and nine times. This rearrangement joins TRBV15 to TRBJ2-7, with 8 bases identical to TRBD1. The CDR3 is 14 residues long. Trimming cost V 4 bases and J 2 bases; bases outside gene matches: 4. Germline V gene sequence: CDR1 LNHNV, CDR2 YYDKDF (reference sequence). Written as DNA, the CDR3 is TGTGCCACCAGCACAGACAGGGGAGCCTACGAGCAGTACTTC. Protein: CATSTDRGAYEQYF.

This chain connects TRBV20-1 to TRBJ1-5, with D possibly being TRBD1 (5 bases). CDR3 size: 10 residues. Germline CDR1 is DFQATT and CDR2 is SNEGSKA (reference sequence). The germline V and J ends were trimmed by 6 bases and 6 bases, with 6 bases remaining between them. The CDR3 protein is CSAGGQPQHF. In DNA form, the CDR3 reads TGCAGTGCCGGGGGTCAGCCCCAGCATTTT.

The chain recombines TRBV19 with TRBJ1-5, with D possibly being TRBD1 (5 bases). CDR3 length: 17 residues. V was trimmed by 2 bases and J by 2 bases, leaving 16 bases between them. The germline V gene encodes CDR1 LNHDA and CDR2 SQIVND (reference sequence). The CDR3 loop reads CASSILSGVRGNQPQHF. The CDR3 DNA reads TGTGCCAGTAGTATACTTTCGGGGGTAAGAGGCAATCAGCCCCAGCATTTT.

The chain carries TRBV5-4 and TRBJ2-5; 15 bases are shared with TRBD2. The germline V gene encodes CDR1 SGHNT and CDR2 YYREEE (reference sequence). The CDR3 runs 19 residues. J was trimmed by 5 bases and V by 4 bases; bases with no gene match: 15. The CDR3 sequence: CASSRQYGLAGGPRETQYF. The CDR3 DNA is TGTGCCAGCAGCCGTCAATACGGACTAGCGGGAGGGCCTCGGGAGACCCAGTACTTC.

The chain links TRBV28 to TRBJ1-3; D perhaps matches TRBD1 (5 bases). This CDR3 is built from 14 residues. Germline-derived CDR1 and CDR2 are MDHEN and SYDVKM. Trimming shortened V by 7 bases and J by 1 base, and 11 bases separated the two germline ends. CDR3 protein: CASKEGLSGNTIYF. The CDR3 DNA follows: TGTGCCAGCAAGGAGGGGCTATCTGGAAACACCATATATTTT.

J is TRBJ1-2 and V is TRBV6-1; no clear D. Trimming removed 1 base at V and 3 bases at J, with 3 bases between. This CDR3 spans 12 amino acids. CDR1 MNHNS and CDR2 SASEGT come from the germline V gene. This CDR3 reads CASSEVDYGYTF. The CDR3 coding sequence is TGTGCCAGCAGTGAAGTCGACTATGGCTACACCTTC.

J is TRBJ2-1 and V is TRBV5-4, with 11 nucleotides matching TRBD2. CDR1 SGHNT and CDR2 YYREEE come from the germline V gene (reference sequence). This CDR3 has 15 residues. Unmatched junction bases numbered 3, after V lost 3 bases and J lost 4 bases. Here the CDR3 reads CASSSRLAGYNEQFF. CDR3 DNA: TGTGCCAGCAGCTCGCGACTAGCGGGATACAATGAGCAGTTCTTC.

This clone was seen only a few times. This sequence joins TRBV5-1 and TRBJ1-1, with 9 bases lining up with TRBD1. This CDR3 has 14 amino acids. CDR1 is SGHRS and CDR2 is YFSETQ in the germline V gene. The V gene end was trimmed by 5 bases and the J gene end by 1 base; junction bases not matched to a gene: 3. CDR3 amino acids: CASRQGAANTEAFF. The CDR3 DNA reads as TGCGCCAGCAGACAGGGGGCGGCGAACACTGAAGCTTTCTTT.

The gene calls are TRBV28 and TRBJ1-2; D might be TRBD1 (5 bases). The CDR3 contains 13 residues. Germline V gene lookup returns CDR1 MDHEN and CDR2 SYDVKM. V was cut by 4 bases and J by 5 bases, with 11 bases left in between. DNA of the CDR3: TGTGCCAGCAGTTCTACAGGAACGTATGGCTACACCTTC. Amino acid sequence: CASSSTGTYGYTF.

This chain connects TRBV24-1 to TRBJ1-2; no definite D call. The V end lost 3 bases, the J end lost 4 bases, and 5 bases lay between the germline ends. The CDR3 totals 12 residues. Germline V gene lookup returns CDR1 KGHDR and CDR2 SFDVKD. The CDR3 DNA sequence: TGTGCCACCAGTGATCCGTTCTATGGCTACACCTTC. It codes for CATSDPFYGYTF.

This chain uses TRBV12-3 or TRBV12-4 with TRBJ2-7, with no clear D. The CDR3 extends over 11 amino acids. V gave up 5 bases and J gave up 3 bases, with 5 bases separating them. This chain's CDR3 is CASSLNYEQYF. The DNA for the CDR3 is TGTGCCAGCAGTCTTAACTACGAGCAGTACTTC.